The 20 T cell receptor beta chains given below trace back to one sample, sequenced in a study of cytomegalovirus exposure and HLA in healthy donors. Amplification used 60 Vbeta primers and 13 Jbeta primers. The protocol was immunoSEQ multiplex PCR, while the TCRdb copy is restricted to in-frame clones and leaves out a portion. The sample contains tens of thousands of clones, 67% of which appear only once. Sequenced sample: PBMCs. These TCRs come from a man aged 25-45 years in good health and CMV-seronegative.

This rearrangement joins TRBV15 to TRBJ2-6; D perhaps matches TRBD2 (7 bases). Germline V gene lookup returns CDR1 LNHNV and CDR2 YYDKDF (reference sequence). The V and J ends lost 0 bases and 2 bases respectively, with 14 bases between them. The CDR3 loop spans 18 amino acids. Here the CDR3 DNA reads TGTGCCACCAGCAGAGATCGGGGGGCGGGCGCTGGGGCCAACGTCCTGACTTTC. Its translation is CATSRDRGAGAGANVLTF. Full variable domain (missing parts from reference TRBV15 and TRBJ2-6): DAMVIQNPRYQVTQFGKPVTLSCSQTLNHNVMYWYQQKSSQAPKLLFHYYDKDFNNEADTPDNFQSRRPNTSFCFLDIRSPGLGDTAMYLCATSRDRGAGAGANVLTFGAGSRLTVL.

The J gene is TRBJ1-5, the V gene TRBV5-3; TRBD1 aligns across 7 bases. TRBV5-3 is an open reading frame, and its role is uncertain. The trim removed 3 bases at V and 3 bases at J, leaving 3 bases unmatched. CDR3 size: 14 residues. CDR3 in DNA: TGTGCCAGAAGCTCTGGACAGGTCAATCAGCCCCAGCATTTT. Encoded protein: CARSSGQVNQPQHF.

The rearrangement joins TRBV6-5 to TRBJ1-1; 8 nucleotides match TRBD1. Germline V gene lookup returns CDR1 MNHEY and CDR2 SVGAGI. V dropped 2 bases and J dropped 0; count of bases not matched to a gene: 5. This CDR3 has 16 amino acids. CDR3 DNA sequence: TGTGCCAGCAGTTACCCGCAGGGGGCTTTGAACACTGAAGCTTTCTTT. Protein product: CASSYPQGALNTEAFF.

This clone has more than one count but fewer than ten. The chain joins TRBV6-1 to TRBJ1-5; D is uncertain. The V gene's germline CDR1 is MNHNS and CDR2 SASEGT. The CDR3 is made up of 15 amino acids. V lost 8 bases and J lost 0, with 14 bases in between. This CDR3 reads CASARTGYSNQPQHF. CDR3 sequence (DNA): TGTGCCAGCGCACGGACGGGGTATAGCAATCAGCCCCAGCATTTT.

The V call is TRBV7-9, the J call TRBJ2-1, with TRBD2 matching over 10 bases. This CDR3 contains 16 residues. The trim removed 7 bases at V and 10 bases at J, leaving 16 bases unmatched. CDR1 SEHNR and CDR2 FQNEAQ come from the germline V gene (reference sequence). The CDR3 DNA reads as TGTGCCAGCACCCTCTCCCTCGGGCTAGCGGGAGAGGAGCAGTTCTTC. It codes for CASTLSLGLAGEEQFF. Supplemented by reference TRBV7-9 and TRBJ2-1, the full variable domain reads DTGVSQNPRHKITKRGQNVTFRCDPISEHNRLYWYRQTLGQGPEFLTYFQNEAQLEKSRLLSDRFSAERPKGSFSTLEIQRTEQGDSAMYLCASTLSLGLAGEEQFFGPGTRLTVL.

This chain uses TRBV2 with TRBJ1-3; no firm D call. The CDR3 totals 15 residues. Germline assignment: CDR1 SNHLY and CDR2 FYNNEI. V was pared by 8 bases and J by 0 bases, with 14 bases between. CDR3 amino acids: CASARIPFSGNTIYF. The CDR3 DNA sequence: TGTGCCAGCGCCAGAATCCCTTTCTCTGGAAACACCATATATTTT.

The V and J genes are TRBV7-9 and TRBJ2-1, with TRBD2 matching over 7 bases. V was pared by 3 bases and J by 9 bases, with 8 bases of the junction left unmatched. Looked up from germline, CDR1 is SEHNR and CDR2 is FQNEAQ (reference sequence). The CDR3 contains 14 residues. CDR3 loop: CASSLGGSVGEQFF. For the CDR3, the DNA is TGTGCCAGCAGCTTGGGCGGGAGCGTGGGTGAGCAGTTCTTC.

The chain uses TRBV2 and TRBJ1-5; 9 nucleotides match TRBD1. The J segment lost 6 bases and the V segment lost 2 bases, leaving 14 bases of the junction unmatched. Germline loops: CDR1 SNHLY, CDR2 FYNNEI. There are 18 residues in the CDR3. The CDR3 loop is CASSEFMGQGIDGQPQHF. CDR3 coding DNA: TGTGCCAGCAGTGAATTTATGGGACAGGGAATTGATGGTCAGCCCCAGCATTTT.

The chain uses TRBV4-3 and TRBJ1-5; D gene ambiguous. Per germline, CDR1 LGHNA and CDR2 YSLEER. The CDR3 contains 13 residues. Trimming stripped 6 bases from V and 3 bases from J, with 9 bases between. The CDR3 reads CASSDGLNQPQHF. The CDR3 nucleotides read TGCGCCAGCAGTGACGGACTCAATCAGCCCCAGCATTTT.

The chain employs TRBV5-4 and TRBJ1-1; D is possibly TRBD1 (6 bases). Germline-derived CDR1 and CDR2 are SGHNT and YYREEE (reference sequence). This CDR3 spans 14 amino acids. Trimming removed 4 bases at V and 5 bases at J, with 15 bases between. As DNA, the CDR3 is TGTGCCAGCAGCGTCGGACAGATCGAGACTGAAGCTTTCTTT. It encodes CASSVGQIETEAFF.

CDR3: CASSDRQGEAFF. In DNA form, the CDR3 reads TGTGCCAGCAGTGACCGACAGGGTGAAGCTTTCTTT. This rearrangement joins TRBV6-4 to TRBJ1-1; 7 bases are shared with TRBD1. Germline assignment: CDR1 MRHNA and CDR2 SNTAGT. This CDR3 is 12 amino acids long. V dropped 2 bases and J dropped 7; count of bases not matched to a gene: 1.

About this clone: Other DNA variants within this sample encode the same CDR3. This sequence joins TRBV6-5 and TRBJ2-1; D gene uncertain. The germline V gene has CDR1 MNHEY and CDR2 SVGAGI. Trimming removed 5 bases at V and 0 bases at J, with 11 bases between. The CDR3 contains 15 residues. The DNA of the CDR3 is TGTGCCAGCAGTGGCAGGCTTAGCTCCTACAATGAGCAGTTCTTC. Protein sequence: CASSGRLSSYNEQFF.

V is TRBV27 and J is TRBJ2-1; 10 nucleotides line up with TRBD2. The CDR3 contains 16 residues. V lost 1 base to trimming and J lost 6 bases; unmatched junction nucleotides: 6. Germline V gives CDR1 MNHEY, CDR2 SMNVEV (reference sequence). The CDR3: CASSLFGLAGVNEQFF. As DNA, the CDR3 is TGTGCCAGCAGTTTATTTGGGCTAGCGGGAGTCAATGAGCAGTTCTTC.

This chain uses TRBV5-1 with TRBJ1-4, with D unclear. Germline V gene data show CDR1 as SGHRS and CDR2 as YFSETQ. V lost 0 bases and J lost 4, with 7 bases in between. The CDR3 has 14 residues. Written as DNA, the CDR3 is TGCGCCAGCAGCTTGGGGCAGATTAATGAAAAACTGTTTTTT. Amino acids: CASSLGQINEKLFF.

This clone was counted between two and nine times. The rearrangement links TRBV6-5 to TRBJ1-2, with D unresolved. Germline V gene sequence: CDR1 MNHEY, CDR2 SVGAGI. This CDR3 spans 14 amino acids. Trimming took off 0 bases at V and 0 bases at J, with 5 bases between the two ends. The CDR3 DNA reads as TGTGCCAGCAGTTACTCGCAGACTAACTATGGCTACACCTTC. Translated: CASSYSQTNYGYTF.

The chain is built from TRBV30 and TRBJ2-1; D is unclear. The V gene lost 7 bases and the J gene lost 5 bases, with 15 bases spanning the gap. Germline CDR1 and CDR2: GTSNPN and SVGIG (reference sequence). This CDR3 region has 13 residues. The DNA of the CDR3 is TGTGCCTATGACTCCACCGGAAACAATGAGCAGTTCTTC. This gives the protein CAYDSTGNNEQFF.

The rearrangement links TRBV7-9 to TRBJ1-3; no reliable D call. V lost 1 base to trimming and J lost 9 bases, with 19 bases between them. CDR3 length: 16 residues. Germline V gene lookup returns CDR1 SEHNR and CDR2 FQNEAQ (reference sequence). CDR3 residues: CASSLGVGIERCTIYF. The CDR3 DNA follows: TGTGCCAGCAGCTTAGGGGTGGGGATTGAGCGGTGCACCATATATTTT.

The chain couples TRBV5-4 to TRBJ2-7; 7 bases align to TRBD2. The CDR3 contains 15 residues. Germline CDR1 SGHNT, CDR2 YYREEE (reference sequence). V trimming: 1 base; J trimming: 5 bases; junction bases outside the gene matches: 9. The CDR3 region is CASSLWGGLVDEQYF. The CDR3 DNA sequence: TGTGCCAGCAGCTTGTGGGGAGGGCTAGTGGACGAGCAGTACTTC.

The chain employs TRBV28 and TRBJ2-1, with D maybe TRBD1 (5 bases). CDR3 length: 15 amino acids. With 3 bases removed from V and 6 bases from J, the gap between germline ends came to 15 bases. The germline V gene encodes CDR1 MDHEN and CDR2 SYDVKM. The chain's CDR3 is CASSLSQGRPNEQFF. The CDR3 coding sequence is TGTGCCAGCAGTTTGAGCCAGGGTCGCCCCAATGAGCAGTTCTTC.

The chain is built from TRBV27 and TRBJ2-2, with D hard to call. This CDR3 contains 12 residues. Trimming took off 6 bases at V and 2 bases at J, with 4 bases between the two ends. The germline V gene has CDR1 MNHEY and CDR2 SMNVEV (reference sequence). The CDR3 here is CASRYNTGELFF. In nucleotides, the CDR3 is TGTGCCAGCAGATATAACACCGGGGAGCTGTTTTTT.